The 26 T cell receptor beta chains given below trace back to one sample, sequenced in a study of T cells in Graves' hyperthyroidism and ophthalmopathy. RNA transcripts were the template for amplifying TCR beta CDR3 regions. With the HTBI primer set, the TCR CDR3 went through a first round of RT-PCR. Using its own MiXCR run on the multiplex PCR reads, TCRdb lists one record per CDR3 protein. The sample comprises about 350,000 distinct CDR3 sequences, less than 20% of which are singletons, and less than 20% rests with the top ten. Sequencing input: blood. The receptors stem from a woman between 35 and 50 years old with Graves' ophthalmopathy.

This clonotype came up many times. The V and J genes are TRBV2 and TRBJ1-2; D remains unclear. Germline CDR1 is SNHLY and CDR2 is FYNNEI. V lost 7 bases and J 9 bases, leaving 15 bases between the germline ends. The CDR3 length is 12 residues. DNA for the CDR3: TGTGCCAGCACCACCAAGCCCATAAGCTACACCTTC. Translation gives CASTTKPISYTF.

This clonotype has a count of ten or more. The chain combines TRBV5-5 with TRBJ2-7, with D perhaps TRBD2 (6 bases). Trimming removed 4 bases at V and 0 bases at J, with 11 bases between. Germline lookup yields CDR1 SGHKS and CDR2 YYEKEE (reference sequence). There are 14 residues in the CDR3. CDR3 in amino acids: CASSRDFYSYEQYF. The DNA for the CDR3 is TGTGCCAGCAGCCGGGACTTTTACTCCTACGAGCAGTACTTC.

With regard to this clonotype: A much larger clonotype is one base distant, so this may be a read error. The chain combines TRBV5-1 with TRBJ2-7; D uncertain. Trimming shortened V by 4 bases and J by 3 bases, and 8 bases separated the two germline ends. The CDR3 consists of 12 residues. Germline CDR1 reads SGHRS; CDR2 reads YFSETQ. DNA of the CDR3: TGCGCCAGCAGCCCCGTCTTCTACGAGCAGTACTTC. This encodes CASSPVFYEQYF.

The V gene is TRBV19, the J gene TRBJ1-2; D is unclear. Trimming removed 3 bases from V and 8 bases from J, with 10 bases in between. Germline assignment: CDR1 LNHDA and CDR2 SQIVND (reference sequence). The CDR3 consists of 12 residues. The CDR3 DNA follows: TGTGCCAGTAGTATGGGCCGCGGAGGCTACACCTTC. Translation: CASSMGRGGYTF.

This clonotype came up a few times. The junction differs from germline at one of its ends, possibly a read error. CDR3 sequence reads: CVSSYSTPQTTEAFF. CDR3 DNA sequence: TGTGTCAGCAGTTACTCGACGCCCCAGACCACTGAAGCTTTCTTT. The rearrangement uses TRBV6-5 and TRBJ1-1, with unresolved D. Looked up from germline, CDR1 is MNHEY and CDR2 is SVGAGI. The CDR3 runs 15 residues.

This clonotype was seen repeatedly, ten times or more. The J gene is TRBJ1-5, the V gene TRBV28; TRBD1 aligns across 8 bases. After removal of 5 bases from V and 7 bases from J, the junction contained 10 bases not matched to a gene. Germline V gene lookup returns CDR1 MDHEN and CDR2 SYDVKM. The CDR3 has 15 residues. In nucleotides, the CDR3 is TGTGCCAGCAGTGGTGGACAGGGAATAGAACAGCCCCAGCATTTT. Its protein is CASSGGQGIEQPQHF.

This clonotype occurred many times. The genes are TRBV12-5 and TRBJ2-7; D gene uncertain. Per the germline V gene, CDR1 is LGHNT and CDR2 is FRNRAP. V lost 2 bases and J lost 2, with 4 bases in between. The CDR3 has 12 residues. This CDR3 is CASGLSTYEQYF. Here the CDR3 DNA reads TGTGCTAGTGGTTTGTCAACCTACGAGCAGTACTTC.

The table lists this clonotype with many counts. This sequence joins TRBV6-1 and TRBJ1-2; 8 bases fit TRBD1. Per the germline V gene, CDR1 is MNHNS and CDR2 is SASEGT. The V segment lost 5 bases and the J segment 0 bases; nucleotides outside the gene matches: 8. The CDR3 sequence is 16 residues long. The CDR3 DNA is TGTGCCAGCAGTACCGGACAGGGACTAGCTAACTATGGCTACACCTTC. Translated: CASSTGQGLANYGYTF.

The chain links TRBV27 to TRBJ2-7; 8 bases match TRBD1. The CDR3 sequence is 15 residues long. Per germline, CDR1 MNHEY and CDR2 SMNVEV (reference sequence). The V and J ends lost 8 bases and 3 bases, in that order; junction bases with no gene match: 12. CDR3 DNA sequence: TGTGCCAGCTCACCGACGAATGGACAGGGCTACGAGCAGTACTTC. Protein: CASSPTNGQGYEQYF.

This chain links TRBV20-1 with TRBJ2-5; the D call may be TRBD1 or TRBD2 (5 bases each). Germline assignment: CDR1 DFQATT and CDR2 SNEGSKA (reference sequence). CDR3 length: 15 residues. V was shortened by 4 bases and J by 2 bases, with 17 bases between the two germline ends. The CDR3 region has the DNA TGCAGTGCTATTGGGGCGTGGGGGATTCAAGAGACCCAGTACTTC. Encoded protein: CSAIGAWGIQETQYF.

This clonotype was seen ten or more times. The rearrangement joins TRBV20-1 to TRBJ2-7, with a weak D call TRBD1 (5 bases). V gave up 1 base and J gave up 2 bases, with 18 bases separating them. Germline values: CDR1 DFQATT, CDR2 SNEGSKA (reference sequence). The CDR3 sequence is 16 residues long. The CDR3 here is CSARARVSTRTYEQYF. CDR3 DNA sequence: TGCAGTGCTAGAGCCAGGGTCTCCACCCGTACCTACGAGCAGTACTTC.

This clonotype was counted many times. The CDR3 spells CASSRRDKTYEQYF. The CDR3 coding sequence is TGTGCCAGCAGTCGCCGGGACAAGACCTACGAGCAGTACTTC. The chain recombines TRBV6-2 or TRBV6-3 with TRBJ2-7; D is perhaps TRBD1 (6 bases). Trimming removed 5 bases from V and 2 bases from J, with 13 bases in between. Germline V gives CDR1 MNHEY, CDR2 SVGEGT. This CDR3 spans 14 amino acids.

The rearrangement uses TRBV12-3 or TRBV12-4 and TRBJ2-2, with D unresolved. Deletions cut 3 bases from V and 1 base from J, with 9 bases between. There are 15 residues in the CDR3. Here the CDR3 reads CASSFGWKNTGELFF. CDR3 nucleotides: TGTGCCAGCAGTTTTGGGTGGAAGAACACCGGGGAGCTGTTTTTT.

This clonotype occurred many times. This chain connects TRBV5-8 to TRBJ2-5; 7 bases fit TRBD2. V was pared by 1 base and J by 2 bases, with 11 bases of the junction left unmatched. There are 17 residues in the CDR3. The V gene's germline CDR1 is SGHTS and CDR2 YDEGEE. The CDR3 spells CASSLFSLRDYQETQYF. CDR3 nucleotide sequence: TGTGCCAGCAGCTTGTTCAGTCTCCGGGACTATCAAGAGACCCAGTACTTC.

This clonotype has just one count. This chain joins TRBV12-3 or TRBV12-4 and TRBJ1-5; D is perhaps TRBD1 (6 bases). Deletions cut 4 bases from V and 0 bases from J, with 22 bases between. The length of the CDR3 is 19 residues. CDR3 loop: CASSWFWRQVLYSNQPQHF. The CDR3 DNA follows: TGTGCCAGCAGTTGGTTTTGGAGACAGGTACTGTATAGCAATCAGCCCCAGCATTTT.

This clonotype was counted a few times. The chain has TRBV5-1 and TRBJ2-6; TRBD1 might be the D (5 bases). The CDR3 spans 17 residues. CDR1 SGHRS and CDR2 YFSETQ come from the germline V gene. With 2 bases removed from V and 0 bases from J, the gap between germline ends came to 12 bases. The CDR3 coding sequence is TGCGCCAGCAGCTTAAATACAGGAAGCTCTGGGGCCAACGTCCTGACTTTC. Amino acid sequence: CASSLNTGSSGANVLTF. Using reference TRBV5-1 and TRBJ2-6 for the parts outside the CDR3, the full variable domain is KAGVTQTPRYLIKTRGQQVTLSCSPISGHRSVSWYQQTPGQGLQFLFEYFSETQRNKGNFPGRFSGRQFSNSRSEMNVSTLELGDSALYLCASSLNTGSSGANVLTFGAGSRLTVL.

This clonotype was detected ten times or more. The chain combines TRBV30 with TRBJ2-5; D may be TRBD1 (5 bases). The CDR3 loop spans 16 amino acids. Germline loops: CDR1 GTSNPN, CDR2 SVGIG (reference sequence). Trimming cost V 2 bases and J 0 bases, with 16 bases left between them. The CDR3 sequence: CAWSTRTNKYQETQYF. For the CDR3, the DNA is TGTGCCTGGAGTACCCGGACAAACAAGTACCAAGAGACCCAGTACTTC.

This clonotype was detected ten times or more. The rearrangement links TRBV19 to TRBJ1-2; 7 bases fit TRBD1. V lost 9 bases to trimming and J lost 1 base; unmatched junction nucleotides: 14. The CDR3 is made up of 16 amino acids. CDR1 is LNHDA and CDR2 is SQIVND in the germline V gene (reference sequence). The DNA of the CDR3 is TGTGCCAGCGGGGGCGGGACAGAGATTTTTAACTATGGCTACACCTTC. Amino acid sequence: CASGGGTEIFNYGYTF.

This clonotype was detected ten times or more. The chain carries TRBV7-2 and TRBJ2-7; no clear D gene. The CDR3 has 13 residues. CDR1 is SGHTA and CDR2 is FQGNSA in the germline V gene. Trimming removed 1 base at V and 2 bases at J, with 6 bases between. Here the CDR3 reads CASSLVSTYEQYF. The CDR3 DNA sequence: TGTGCCAGCAGCTTAGTCTCGACCTACGAGCAGTACTTC.

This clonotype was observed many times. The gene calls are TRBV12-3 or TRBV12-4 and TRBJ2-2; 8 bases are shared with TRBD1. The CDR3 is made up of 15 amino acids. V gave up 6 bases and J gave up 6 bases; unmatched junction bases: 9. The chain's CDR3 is CASRSNQGAAGELFF. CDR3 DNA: TGTGCCAGCAGGTCGAATCAGGGGGCGGCCGGGGAGCTGTTTTTT.

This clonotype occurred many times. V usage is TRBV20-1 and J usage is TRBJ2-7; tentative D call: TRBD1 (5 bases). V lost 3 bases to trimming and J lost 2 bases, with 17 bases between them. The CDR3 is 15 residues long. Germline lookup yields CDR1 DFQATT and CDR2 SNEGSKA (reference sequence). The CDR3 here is CSASGIGHATYEQYF. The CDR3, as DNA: TGCAGTGCTAGCGGTATCGGACACGCCACCTACGAGCAGTACTTC.

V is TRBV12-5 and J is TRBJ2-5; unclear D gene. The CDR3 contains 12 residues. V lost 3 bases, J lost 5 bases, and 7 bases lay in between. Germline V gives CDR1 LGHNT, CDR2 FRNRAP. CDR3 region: CASGFLGETQYF. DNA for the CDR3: TGTGCTAGTGGTTTCCTCGGGGAGACCCAGTACTTC. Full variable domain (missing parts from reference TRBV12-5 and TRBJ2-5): DARVTQTPRHKVTEMGQEVTMRCQPILGHNTVFWYRQTMMQGLELLAYFRNRAPLDDSGMPKDRFSAEMPDATLATLKIQPSEPRDSAVYFCASGFLGETQYFGPGTRLLVL.

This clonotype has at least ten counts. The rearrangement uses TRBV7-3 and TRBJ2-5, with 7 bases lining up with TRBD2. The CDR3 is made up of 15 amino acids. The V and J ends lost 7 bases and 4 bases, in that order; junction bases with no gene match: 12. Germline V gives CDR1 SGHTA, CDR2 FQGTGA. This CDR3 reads CASNLEGGPGETQYF. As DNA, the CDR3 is TGTGCCAGCAATCTTGAGGGAGGGCCGGGAGAGACCCAGTACTTC. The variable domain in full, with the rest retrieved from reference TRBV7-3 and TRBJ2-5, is GAGVSQTPSNKVTEKGKYVELRCDPISGHTALYWYRQSLGQGPEFLIYFQGTGAADDSGLPNDRFFAVRPEGSVSTLKIQRTERGDSAVYLCASNLEGGPGETQYFGPGTRLLVL.

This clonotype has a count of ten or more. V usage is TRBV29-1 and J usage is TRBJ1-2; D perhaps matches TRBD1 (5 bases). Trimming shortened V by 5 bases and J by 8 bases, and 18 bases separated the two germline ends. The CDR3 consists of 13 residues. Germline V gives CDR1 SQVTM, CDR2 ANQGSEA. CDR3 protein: CSVHTAPGGGYTF. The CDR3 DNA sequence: TGCAGCGTTCATACGGCCCCGGGGGGAGGCTACACCTTC.

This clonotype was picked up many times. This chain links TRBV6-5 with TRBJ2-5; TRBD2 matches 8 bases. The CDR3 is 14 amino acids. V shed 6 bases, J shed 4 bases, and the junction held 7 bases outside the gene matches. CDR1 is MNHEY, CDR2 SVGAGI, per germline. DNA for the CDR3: TGTGCCAGCAGAAGTAGCGGGACGCGAGAGACCCAGTACTTC. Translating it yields CASRSSGTRETQYF.

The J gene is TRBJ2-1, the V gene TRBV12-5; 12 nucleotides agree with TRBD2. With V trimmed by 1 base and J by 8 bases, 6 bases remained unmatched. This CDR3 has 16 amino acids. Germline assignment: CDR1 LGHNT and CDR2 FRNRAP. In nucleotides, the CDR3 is TGTGCTAGTGGTTTGGACACTAGCGGGAGGTTCTATGAGCAGTTCTTC. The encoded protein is CASGLDTSGRFYEQFF. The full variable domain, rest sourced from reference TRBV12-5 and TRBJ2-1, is DARVTQTPRHKVTEMGQEVTMRCQPILGHNTVFWYRQTMMQGLELLAYFRNRAPLDDSGMPKDRFSAEMPDATLATLKIQPSEPRDSAVYFCASGLDTSGRFYEQFFGPGTRLTVL.